The 2 T cell receptor beta chains below were found in one sample sequenced in a study of OX40 agonist ivuxolimab in advanced cancers. The library was built by means of the immunoSEQ multiplex PCR assay. What TCRdb holds here is the immuneACCESS table cut down to in-frame rearrangements. Part of the clones is not present; checked against another copy, under half of the missing clones reflect an unresolved V gene, and the others are unexplained. This sample has tens of thousands of clones in its table, and roughly 89% of those were observed once. The biggest ten clones account for more than 5% of the sample. The sequencing here drew on CD4+ or CD8+ T cells sorted from blood, taken in a trial of the OX40 agonist ivuxolimab. These receptor sequences come from an adult with an advanced solid tumor such as melanoma, head and neck, liver or kidney cancer.

V usage is TRBV6-5 and J usage is TRBJ2-1; 9 bases map to TRBD2. The CDR3 runs to 13 residues. Germline assignment: CDR1 MNHEY and CDR2 SVGAGI. V dropped 10 bases and J dropped 3; count of bases not matched to a gene: 4. The CDR3 DNA is TGTGCCACCCTAGCGGGGAGCTACAATGAGCAGTTCTTC. This codes for CATLAGSYNEQFF.

V usage is TRBV13 and J usage is TRBJ2-5; 8 positions agree with TRBD1. The CDR3 contains 15 residues. CDR1 and CDR2 from the germline V gene are PRHDT and FYEKMQ (reference sequence). The ends lost 5 bases at V and 1 base at J; junction bases unmatched: 6. The CDR3 protein is CASSADRALQETQYF. In DNA form, the CDR3 reads TGTGCCAGCAGCGCGGACAGGGCCCTCCAAGAGACCCAGTACTTC.